This T cell receptor (beta chain) is drawn from a study of OX40 agonist ivuxolimab in advanced cancers. Germline-derived CDR1 and CDR2 are SGHDN and FVKESK. This CDR3 comprises 16 residues. Trimming cost V 0 bases and J 3 bases, with 12 bases left between them. Profiled with immunoSEQ multiplex PCR; TCRdb holds only in-frame clones, not every one. The sample carries tens of thousands of clones, about 92% recorded once. The TCR sequence derives from an adult with an advanced solid tumor such as melanoma, head and neck, liver or kidney cancer. This chain uses TRBV14 with TRBJ2-4; D unresolved. Sequenced here: CD4+ or CD8+ T cells sorted from blood, sampled in a trial of the OX40 agonist ivuxolimab. CDR3 sequence reads: CASSQDSLSGKNIQYF. CDR3 DNA: TGTGCCAGCAGCCAAGATTCCCTGTCGGGCAAAAACATTCAGTACTTC.